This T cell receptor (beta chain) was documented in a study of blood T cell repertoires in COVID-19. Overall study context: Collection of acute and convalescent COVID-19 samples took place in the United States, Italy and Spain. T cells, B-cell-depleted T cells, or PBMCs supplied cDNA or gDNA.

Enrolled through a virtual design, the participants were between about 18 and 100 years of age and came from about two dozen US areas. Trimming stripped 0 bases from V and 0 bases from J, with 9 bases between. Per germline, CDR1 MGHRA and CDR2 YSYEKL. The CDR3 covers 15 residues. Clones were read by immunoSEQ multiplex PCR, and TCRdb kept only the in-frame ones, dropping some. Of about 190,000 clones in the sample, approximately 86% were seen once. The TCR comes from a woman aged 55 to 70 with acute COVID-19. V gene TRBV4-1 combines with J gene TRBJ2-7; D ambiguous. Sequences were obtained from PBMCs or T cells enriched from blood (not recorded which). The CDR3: CASSQDRDNSYEQYF. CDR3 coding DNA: TGCGCCAGCAGCCAAGATCGAGACAACTCCTACGAGCAGTACTTC.